One T cell receptor beta chain is described in this entry. No antigen is known for it. The sample belongs to a study of OX40 agonist ivuxolimab in advanced cancers. The overall study: Patients were infused with ivuxolimab every 2 weeks at 0.01 to 10 mg/kg.

Sampling times: baseline, cycle 4 day 1, cycle 7 day 1. Study-wide results and limits: Some of the lowest clonal expansion was seen in partial responders at 0.1-3.0 mg/kg.

CDR3 length: 13 residues. Germline CDR1 and CDR2: MNHEY and SVGAGI. Trimming shortened V by 5 bases and J by 7 bases, and 9 bases separated the two germline ends. TCRdb's copy holds only in-frame clones and misses some; the assay was immunoSEQ multiplex PCR. The sample includes roughly 100,000 clones, around 84% of them seen just once. The chain uses TRBV6-5 and TRBJ1-6; no firm D call. The specimen comprised CD4+ or CD8+ T cells sorted from blood, sampled in a trial of the OX40 agonist ivuxolimab. The receptor was isolated from an adult with an advanced solid tumor such as melanoma, head and neck, liver or kidney cancer. CDR3 protein: CASSLDWNSPLHF. The DNA of the CDR3 is TGTGCCAGCAGTCTGGACTGGAATTCACCCCTCCACTTT.